This TCR beta chain was captured by sequencing in a study of T cells after yellow fever vaccination. TCRdb analysed the 5' RACE reads with MiXCR anew, one entry per CDR3 protein. The repertoire holds nearly 550,000 distinct CDR3 sequences, with 15% to 20% as singletons. Germline assignment: CDR1 SGHRS and CDR2 YFSETQ. This CDR3 comprises 14 residues. Trimming removed 1 base at V and 8 bases at J, with 12 bases between. The sequence came from a man younger than 45 who received the YFV17D yellow fever vaccine. Source: PBMCs, taken 15 days after the yellow fever booster vaccination. The chain links TRBV5-1 to TRBJ1-4, with a tentative D call TRBD1 (5 bases). The chain's CDR3 is CASSLQGGDEKLFF. CDR3 in DNA: TGCGCCAGCAGCTTGCAGGGTGGAGACGAAAAACTGTTTTTT.